Below, 6 T cell receptor beta chains from the same sample are listed, as sequenced in a study of blood T cells in healthy people across ages. Through a sample-barcoded 5' primer and a J-beta primer mix, a second PCR was run for about 6 to 12 cycles. From the 5' RACE reads, TCRdb called clonotypes with MiXCR, one entry per CDR3 protein. The sample holds 700,000 or so distinct CDR3 sequences, roughly 20% seen once. The sample taken for sequencing was blood. The receptors were sampled from a man aged 70-80 years in good health.

This chain links TRBV27 with TRBJ2-2; D is unresolved. This CDR3 spans 16 amino acids. Germline V gives CDR1 MNHEY, CDR2 SMNVEV (reference sequence). The V end lost 7 bases, the J end lost 0 bases, and 15 bases lay between the germline ends. The DNA of the CDR3 is TGTGCCAGCACCACCTGGCGCCAAGCGAACACCGGGGAGCTGTTTTTT. It yields the protein CASTTWRQANTGELFF.

Of note for this clonotype: Because it lacks the conserved phenylalanine or tryptophan at the end, this CDR3 is likely a read error. V gene TRBV12-3 or TRBV12-4 combines with J gene TRBJ1-1; 9 bases align to TRBD1. The junction had 9 bases not matched to a gene; V was cut back by 6 bases and J by 1 base. The CDR3 is 16 residues long. The chain's CDR3 is CASRPGTGWTNTEAFS. The DNA for the CDR3 is TGTGCCAGCAGACCCGGGACAGGGTGGACGAACACTGAAGCTTTCTCT.

The CDR3 region is CASSTGAGPSTDTQYF. CDR3 nucleotide sequence: TGTGCCAGTAGTACGGGCGCGGGTCCTAGCACAGATACGCAGTATTTT. V is TRBV19 and J is TRBJ2-3, with a possible D match to TRBD2 (5 bases). The CDR3 consists of 16 residues. In germline, CDR1 is LNHDA, CDR2 SQIVND (reference sequence). V was trimmed by 4 bases and J by 0 bases, leaving 14 bases between them.

This clonotype came up a few times. The chain joins TRBV11-2 to TRBJ2-3; 16 nucleotides agree with TRBD2. CDR3 length equals 15 residues. The germline V gene encodes CDR1 SGHAT and CDR2 FQNNGV. The junction had 3 bases not matched to a gene; V was cut back by 8 bases and J by 4 bases. In DNA form, the CDR3 reads TGTGCCAGCGGCGGGACTAGCGGGGGGGCAGATACGCAGTATTTT. Encoded protein: CASGGTSGGADTQYF. Full variable domain (missing parts from reference TRBV11-2 and TRBJ2-3): EAGVAQSPRYKIIEKRQSVAFWCNPISGHATLYWYQQILGQGPKLLIQFQNNGVVDDSQLPKDRFSAERLKGVDSTLKIQPAKLEDSAVYLCASGGTSGGADTQYFGPGTRLTVL.

This clonotype was observed a few times. The chain is built from TRBV28 and TRBJ2-7; 7 bases are shared with TRBD1. V gave up 6 bases and J gave up 3 bases; unmatched junction bases: 8. Germline values: CDR1 MDHEN, CDR2 SYDVKM. The CDR3 sequence is 14 residues long. The CDR3 DNA reads as TGTGCCAGCAGCCTGACAGGGTTCGGCTACGAGCAGTACTTC. Translating gives CASSLTGFGYEQYF.

A note on this clonotype: Relative to the germline gene, one junction end is altered; a read error may explain this. The chain links TRBV12-3 or TRBV12-4 to TRBJ1-5; D gene ambiguous. The CDR3 spans 11 residues. CDR3 nucleotides: TGTGCCAGCAGTCAAAATCAGACCCAGCATTTT. Its protein is CASSQNQTQHF.